This is a list of T cell receptor beta chains from one sample in a study of T cells after yellow fever vaccination. TCRdb re-called the 5' RACE reads with MiXCR, one entry per CDR3 protein. The sample consists of approximately 300,000 distinct CDR3 sequences, roughly 6.8% of them appearing once. The sample in question was PBMCs, obtained around 45 days after the first yellow fever vaccination. These receptors were collected from a man between 18 and 35 years old who received the YFV17D yellow fever vaccine. The CDR3 runs from the conserved cysteine through the conserved F or W. A D gene is named only where the DNA matches it firmly. Rows may omit the clone size; those that give it use once, few, many or a size class.

J: TRBJ1-1; size: few; V: TRBV5-1; D: TRBD1; CDR3: CASSWTGAGNTEAFF; DNA: TGCGCCAGCAGCTGGACAGGAGCAGGGAACACTGAAGCTTTCTTT
J: TRBJ2-7; size: few; V: TRBV6-1; D: -; CDR3: CASGIRRENYEQYF; DNA: TGTGCCAGCGGAATACGGAGGGAAAACTACGAGCAGTACTTC
J: TRBJ1-6; size: few; V: TRBV4-1; D: -; CDR3: CASSPSGLPDSNSPLHF; DNA: TGCGCCAGCAGCCCGTCGGGCCTTCCGGACTCGAATTCACCCCTCCACTTT
J: TRBJ1-2; size: -; V: TRBV7-8; D: -; CDR3: CASSRRGGGYGYTF; DNA: TGTGCCAGCAGCCGCCGGGGGGGCGGCTATGGCTACACCTTC
J: TRBJ2-4; size: few; V: TRBV20-1; D: TRBD2; CDR3: CSASLRGAYVF; DNA: TGCAGTGCTAGTTTGCGGGGGGCCTACGTTTTC
J: TRBJ2-3; size: few; V: TRBV18; D: -; CDR3: CASSPPDSPDTQYF; DNA: TGTGCCAGCTCACCCCCGGACAGCCCAGATACGCAGTATTTT
J: TRBJ2-5; size: -; V: TRBV19; D: TRBD2; CDR3: CASSIGLAPRQETQYF; DNA: TGTGCCAGTAGTATCGGACTAGCTCCGCGCCAAGAGACCCAGTACTTC
J: TRBJ2-5; size: few; V: TRBV5-4; D: TRBD1; CDR3: CASSSPSTGEKTQYF; DNA: TGTGCCAGCAGCTCGCCCTCGACAGGGGAAAAGACCCAGTACTTC
J: TRBJ2-5; size: -; V: TRBV19; D: -; CDR3: CASQDRPQETQYF; DNA: TGTGCCAGCCAGGACAGACCACAAGAGACCCAGTACTTC
J: TRBJ1-2; size: -; V: TRBV29-1; D: -; CDR3: CSVDGVSPYGGYTF; DNA: TGCAGCGTTGATGGTGTCAGCCCTTATGGGGGCTACACCTTC
J: TRBJ2-5; size: -; V: TRBV5-1; D: -; CDR3: CASSFEIPETQYF; DNA: TGCGCCAGCAGCTTTGAGATTCCGGAGACCCAGTACTTC
J: TRBJ1-1; size: few; V: TRBV20-1; D: TRBD1; CDR3: CSARGGTGGLLGTEAFF; DNA: TGCAGTGCTAGAGGGGGGACAGGGGGACTCTTAGGGACTGAAGCTTTCTTT
J: TRBJ1-2; size: few; V: TRBV12-3/TRBV12-4; D: -; CDR3: CASAQRSTYGYTF; DNA: TGTGCCAGTGCCCAGCGATCCACCTATGGCTACACCTTC
J: TRBJ2-2; size: -; V: TRBV5-4; D: TRBD1; CDR3: CASSLRDRDSGELFF; DNA: TGTGCCAGCAGCCTACGGGACAGGGACTCCGGGGAGCTGTTTTTT
J: TRBJ2-7; size: few; V: TRBV6-5; D: TRBD2; CDR3: CASSYSRALAGGQVYEQYF; DNA: TGTGCCAGCAGTTACTCGAGGGCGCTAGCGGGGGGGCAGGTCTACGAGCAGTACTTC
J: TRBJ2-5; size: few; V: TRBV18; D: TRBD1; CDR3: CASSPRQATGAETQYF; DNA: TGTGCCAGCTCCCCAAGACAGGCGACAGGGGCAGAGACCCAGTACTTC
J: TRBJ2-7; size: -; V: TRBV19; D: -; CDR3: CASSIGEGYEQYF; DNA: TGTGCCAGTAGTATCGGGGAAGGCTACGAGCAGTACTTC
J: TRBJ1-1; size: few; V: TRBV6-5; D: -; CDR3: CASSLDRYQGPEAFF; DNA: TGTGCCAGCAGTTTGGACCGTTACCAGGGTCCTGAAGCTTTCTTT
J: TRBJ2-7; size: few; V: TRBV6-1; D: TRBD1; CDR3: CASSPPTGAYEQYF; DNA: TGTGCCAGCAGCCCTCCGACAGGGGCCTACGAGCAGTACTTC
J: TRBJ2-2; size: few; V: TRBV7-9; D: -; CDR3: CASSFLPGITGELFF; DNA: TGTGCCAGCAGCTTCCTGCCAGGGATAACCGGGGAGCTGTTTTTT
J: TRBJ2-1; size: -; V: TRBV11-3; D: -; CDR3: CASSNRAHEQFF; DNA: TGTGCCAGCTCGAATAGGGCACATGAGCAGTTCTTC
J: TRBJ1-3; size: -; V: TRBV20-1; D: -; CDR3: CSARGRLGPWGNTIYF; DNA: TGCAGTGCTAGAGGGCGTCTGGGGCCCTGGGGAAACACCATATATTTT
J: TRBJ2-4; size: few; V: TRBV4-1; D: -; CDR3: CASSQGDSNIQYF; DNA: TGCGCCAGCAGCCAAGGAGATAGCAACATTCAGTACTTC
J: TRBJ2-2; size: -; V: TRBV30; D: TRBD1; CDR3: CAWSGTGLDPGELFF; DNA: TGTGCCTGGAGCGGGACAGGGTTAGACCCCGGGGAGCTGTTTTTT